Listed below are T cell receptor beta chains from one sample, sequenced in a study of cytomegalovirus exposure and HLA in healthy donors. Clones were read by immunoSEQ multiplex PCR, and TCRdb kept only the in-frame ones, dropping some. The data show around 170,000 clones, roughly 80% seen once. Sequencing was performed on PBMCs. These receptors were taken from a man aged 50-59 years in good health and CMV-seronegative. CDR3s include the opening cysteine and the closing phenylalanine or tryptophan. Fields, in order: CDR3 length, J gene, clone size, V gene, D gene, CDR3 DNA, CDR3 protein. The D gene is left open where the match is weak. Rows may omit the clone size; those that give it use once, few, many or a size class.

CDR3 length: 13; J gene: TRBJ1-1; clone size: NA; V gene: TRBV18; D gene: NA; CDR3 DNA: TGTGCCAGCTCACCCGGGCGGGGTACTGAAGCTTTCTTT; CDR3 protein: CASSPGRGTEAFF
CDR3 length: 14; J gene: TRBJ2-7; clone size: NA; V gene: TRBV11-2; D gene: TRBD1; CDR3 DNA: TGTGCCAGCAGCTTAGTACAGGGGGCCGGCGAGCAGTACTTC; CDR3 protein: CASSLVQGAGEQYF
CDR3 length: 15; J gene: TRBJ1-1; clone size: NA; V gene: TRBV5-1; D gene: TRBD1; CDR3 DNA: TGCGCCAGCAGCTTCGGGACAGGGGTAAGAACTGAAGCTTTCTTT; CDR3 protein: CASSFGTGVRTEAFF
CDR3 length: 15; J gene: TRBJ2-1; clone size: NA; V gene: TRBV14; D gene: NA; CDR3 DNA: TGTGCCAGCAGTCTCCTCCCCGGGTCCTACAATGAGCAGTTCTTC; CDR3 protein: CASSLLPGSYNEQFF
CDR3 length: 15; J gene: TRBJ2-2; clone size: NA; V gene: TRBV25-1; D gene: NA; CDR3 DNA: TGTGCCAGCAGTGAAGGGAGGAGGGACACCGGGGAGCTGTTTTTT; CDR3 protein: CASSEGRRDTGELFF
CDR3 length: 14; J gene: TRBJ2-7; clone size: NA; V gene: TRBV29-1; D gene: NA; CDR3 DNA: TGCAGCGTAACCCGGGACTCTTCCTCCTACGAGCAGTACTTC; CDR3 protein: CSVTRDSSSYEQYF
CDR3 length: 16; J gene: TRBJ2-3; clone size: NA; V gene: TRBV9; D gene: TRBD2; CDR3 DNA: TGTGCCAGCACTCCGTCCGGGACTACCAGCACAGATACGCAGTATTTT; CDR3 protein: CASTPSGTTSTDTQYF
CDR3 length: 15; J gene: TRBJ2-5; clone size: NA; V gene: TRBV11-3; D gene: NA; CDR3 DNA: TGTGCCAGCAGCTTAGGCGGGGGCCGCCGGGAGACCCAGTACTTC; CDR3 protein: CASSLGGGRRETQYF
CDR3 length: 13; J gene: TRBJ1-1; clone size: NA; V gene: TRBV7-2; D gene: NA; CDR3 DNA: TGTGCCAGCAGCTTTACAGTCAACACTGAAGCTTTCTTT; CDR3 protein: CASSFTVNTEAFF
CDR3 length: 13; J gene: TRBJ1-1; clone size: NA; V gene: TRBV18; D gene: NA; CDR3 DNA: TGTGCCAGCTCACCGCAGGATTCGGTGGCTGCTTTCTTT; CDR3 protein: CASSPQDSVAAFF
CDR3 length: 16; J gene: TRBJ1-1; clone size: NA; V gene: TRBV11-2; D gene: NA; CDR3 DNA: TGTGCCAGCAGCCATACTGTGGGGGGGAGGATAACTGAAGCTTTCTTT; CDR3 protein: CASSHTVGGRITEAFF
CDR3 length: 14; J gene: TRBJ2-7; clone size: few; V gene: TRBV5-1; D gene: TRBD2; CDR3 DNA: TGCGCCAGCAGTGGCGGGGGGCTCGCCTACGAGCAGTACTTC; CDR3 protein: CASSGGGLAYEQYF
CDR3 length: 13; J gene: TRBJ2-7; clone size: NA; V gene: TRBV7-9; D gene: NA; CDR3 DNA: TGTGCCAGCAGCGACAGTCGTTCCTACGAGCAGTACTTC; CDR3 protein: CASSDSRSYEQYF
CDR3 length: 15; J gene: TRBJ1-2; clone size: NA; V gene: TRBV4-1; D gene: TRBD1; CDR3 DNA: TGCGCCAGCAGCCAAGCAGGGGGCGATAACTATGGCTACACCTTC; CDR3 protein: CASSQAGGDNYGYTF
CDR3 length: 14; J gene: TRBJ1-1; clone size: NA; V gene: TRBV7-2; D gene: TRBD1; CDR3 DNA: TGTGCCAGCAGCCCGGACAGGGGGAACACTGAAGCTTTCTTT; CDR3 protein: CASSPDRGNTEAFF
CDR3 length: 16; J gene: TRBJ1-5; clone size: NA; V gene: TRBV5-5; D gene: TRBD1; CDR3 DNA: TGTGCCAGCAGCGCCTTGTTCCGGGACAGAAATCAGCCCCAGCATTTT; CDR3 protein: CASSALFRDRNQPQHF
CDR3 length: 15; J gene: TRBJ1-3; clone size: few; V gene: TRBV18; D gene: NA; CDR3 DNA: TGTGCCAGCTCACCACTATCGACAGCTGGAAACACCATATATTTT; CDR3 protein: CASSPLSTAGNTIYF